A single sample gave rise to the 13 T cell receptor beta chains below, sequenced in a study of blood T cell repertoires in COVID-19. Profiling relied on immunoSEQ multiplex PCR, and the TCRdb table lists in-frame clones only, not all of them. The table has under 450,000 clones, about 89% seen once. The specimen sequenced was peripheral blood. Receptor source: a middle-aged woman with COVID-19, enrolled during active disease.

V gene TRBV19 combines with J gene TRBJ1-1; TRBD1 matches 7 bases. The germline CDR1 and CDR2 sequences are LNHDA and SQIVND (reference sequence). This CDR3 spans 14 amino acids. Trimming cost V 7 bases and J 0 bases; bases outside gene matches: 5. CDR3: CASTPGTVNTEAFF. The DNA of the CDR3 is TGTGCCAGTACCCCAGGGACAGTGAACACTGAAGCTTTCTTT.

This clone has more than one count but fewer than ten. The rearrangement uses TRBV19 and TRBJ1-1; TRBD1 is a possible D gene (5 bases). Trimming took off 7 bases at V and 7 bases at J, with 19 bases between the two ends. Germline CDR1 is LNHDA and CDR2 is SQIVND (reference sequence). This CDR3 has 14 amino acids. CDR3 DNA sequence: TGTGCCAGTATCCATCGGGGGAATACTCGTGAAGCTTTCTTT. Amino acid sequence: CASIHRGNTREAFF.

The genes are TRBV9 and TRBJ1-3, with a tentative D call TRBD1 (5 bases). This CDR3 region has 15 residues. Germline V CDR1 and CDR2: SGDLS, YYNGEE. V was shortened by 5 bases and J by 1 base, with 13 bases between the two germline ends. The DNA of the CDR3 is TGTGCCAGCAGTGGGGCAGGTTTGTCTGGAAACACCATATATTTT. Its protein is CASSGAGLSGNTIYF.

The V gene is TRBV6-2 or TRBV6-3, the J gene TRBJ1-5, with 7 bases aligning to TRBD1. CDR1 and CDR2 (germline): MNHEY, SVGEGT. The CDR3 consists of 15 residues. V lost 2 bases to trimming and J lost 2 bases; unmatched junction nucleotides: 3. The CDR3 region is CASSYRQGGNQPQHF. Here the CDR3 DNA reads TGTGCCAGCAGTTACCGACAGGGCGGCAATCAGCCCCAGCATTTT.

The genes are TRBV7-6 and TRBJ2-7; unclear D gene. Trimming cost V 1 base and J 2 bases, with 9 bases left between them. The CDR3 runs to 14 residues. Germline values: CDR1 SGHVS, CDR2 FNYEAQ. The CDR3 loop reads CASSLGPEPYEQYF. The DNA of the CDR3 is TGTGCCAGCAGCTTAGGTCCGGAGCCCTACGAGCAGTACTTC.

The V gene is TRBV2, the J gene TRBJ2-7; 7 positions match TRBD1. CDR1 is SNHLY and CDR2 is FYNNEI in the germline V gene. This CDR3 has 15 residues. V was clipped by 6 bases and J by 0 bases; unmatched bases: 8. The CDR3 here is CASSPERDSSYEQYF. CDR3 nucleotide sequence: TGTGCCAGCAGCCCCGAGAGGGACAGCTCCTACGAGCAGTACTTC.

V usage is TRBV14 and J usage is TRBJ2-3; perhaps TRBD1 as D (5 bases). The CDR3 sequence is 16 residues long. CDR1 and CDR2 (germline): SGHDN, FVKESK. Trimming shortened V by 4 bases and J by 4 bases, and 18 bases separated the two germline ends. CDR3 DNA sequence: TGTGCCAGCAGCCTCGAGATTAGCCGCAGGGCAGATACGCAGTATTTT. Amino acids: CASSLEISRRADTQYF. Filled out from reference TRBV14 and TRBJ2-3, the complete variable domain reads EAGVTQFPSHSVIEKGQTVTLRCDPISGHDNLYWYRRVMGKEIKFLLHFVKESKQDESGMPNNRFLAERTGGTYSTLKVQPAELEDSGVYFCASSLEISRRADTQYFGPGTRLTVL.

The chain joins TRBV2 to TRBJ1-2, with D possibly matching TRBD1 (6 bases). The CDR3 contains 12 residues. The germline V and J ends were trimmed by 6 bases and 3 bases, with 8 bases remaining between them. Germline-derived CDR1 and CDR2 are SNHLY and FYNNEI. The CDR3 loop is CASRKGDYGYTF. CDR3 nucleotides: TGTGCCAGCAGAAAGGGGGACTATGGCTACACCTTC.

This clone was counted a single time. V is TRBV6-5 and J is TRBJ2-3, with unresolved D. The CDR3 length is 15 residues. The ends were cut back, 2 bases at V and 0 bases at J, with 9 bases in the middle. Germline loops: CDR1 MNHEY, CDR2 SVGAGI. The CDR3: CASSYGQASTDTQYF. In DNA, the CDR3 is TGTGCCAGCAGTTACGGGCAGGCTAGCACAGATACGCAGTATTTT.

This clone was observed once. This rearrangement joins TRBV7-2 to TRBJ1-1; TRBD1 matches 11 bases. The CDR3 extends over 15 amino acids. Germline V CDR1 and CDR2: SGHTA, FQGNSA. Trimming removed 4 bases from V and 1 base from J; junction bases left unmatched: 2. The CDR3 sequence is CASSSGQGGNTEAFF. DNA for the CDR3: TGTGCCAGCAGCTCGGGACAGGGGGGGAACACTGAAGCTTTCTTT.

The rearrangement joins TRBV30 to TRBJ1-2; 10 positions agree with TRBD1. This CDR3 spans 14 amino acids. The V gene end was trimmed by 3 bases and the J gene end by 0 bases; junction bases not matched to a gene: 1. CDR1 GTSNPN and CDR2 SVGIG come from the germline V gene (reference sequence). CDR3 DNA sequence: TGTGCCTGGAGGGGACAGGGGACTAACTATGGCTACACCTTC. Its protein product is CAWRGQGTNYGYTF.

The genes are TRBV19 and TRBJ2-6; TRBD1 might be the D (6 bases). Trimming took off 11 bases at V and 4 bases at J, with 9 bases between the two ends. CDR1 and CDR2 from the germline V gene are LNHDA and SQIVND (reference sequence). The CDR3 loop spans 12 amino acids. CDR3 sequence reads: CAGGQGANVLTF. The CDR3 region has the DNA TGTGCCGGAGGACAGGGGGCCAACGTCCTGACTTTC.

The chain has TRBV30 and TRBJ1-1, with D tentatively TRBD1 (5 bases). The CDR3 extends over 13 amino acids. CDR1 is GTSNPN, CDR2 SVGIG, per germline (reference sequence). Trimming removed 4 bases from V and 3 bases from J, with 12 bases in between. The CDR3 DNA is TGTGCCTGGACGCAAGGGGCGGACACTGAAGCTTTCTTT. This codes for CAWTQGADTEAFF.